Shown below are 9 T cell receptor beta chains from a single sample sequenced in a study of vaccination and CD4 T cells after COVID-19. This sample's treatment: roughly nine-day PBMC culture with coronavirus spike peptide pools or control peptides (ViraFEST assay). The Oncomine TCR Beta short-read assay sequenced DNA from cultured CD4+ T cells. MiXCR was run by TCRdb on the PCR reads, yielding one entry per CDR3 protein. The sample has 14,000 or so distinct CDR3 sequences, 25% to 35% seen once. Which antigens these TCRs recognize remains unknown. Input material: cultured CD4+ T cells from blood. The source is a human donor with COVID-19.

This clonotype was observed a handful of times. This chain uses TRBV6-2 or TRBV6-3 with TRBJ1-1, with a possible D match to TRBD1 (5 bases). The V gene's germline CDR1 is MNHEY and CDR2 SVGEGT. The length of the CDR3 is 14 residues. Trimming took off 6 bases at V and 0 bases at J, with 11 bases between the two ends. This CDR3 reads CASRHGGVNTEAFF. Written as DNA, the CDR3 is TGTGCCAGCAGACACGGAGGGGTGAACACTGAAGCTTTCTTT.

This clonotype was observed a handful of times. The V gene is TRBV7-2, the J gene TRBJ2-7; TRBD1 or TRBD2 may be the D gene (5 bases each). Germline lookup yields CDR1 SGHTA and CDR2 FQGNSA. V was cut by 5 bases and J by 7 bases, with 15 bases left in between. CDR3 length equals 13 residues. Written as DNA, the CDR3 is TGTGCCAGCAGCCCGGGGCCTCCCGGAGAGCAGTACTTC. It encodes CASSPGPPGEQYF.

The V call is TRBV20-1, the J call TRBJ1-6; no reliable D call. The V and J ends lost 6 bases and 10 bases respectively, with 22 bases between them. The germline CDR1 and CDR2 sequences are DFQATT and SNEGSKA (reference sequence). The CDR3 covers 15 residues. The CDR3 coding sequence is TGCAGTGCGGAGAGAAGTTCCCTTGGTTCCTCACCCCTCCACTTT. Amino acids: CSAERSSLGSSPLHF.

CDR3 loop: CSVENRVDTEAFF. CDR3 bases: TGCAGCGTTGAAAACAGGGTCGACACTGAAGCTTTCTTT. The chain has TRBV29-1 and TRBJ1-1; tentatively, D is TRBD1 (6 bases). The CDR3 sequence is 13 residues long. Germline CDR1 SQVTM, CDR2 ANQGSEA. V lost 2 bases, J lost 3 bases, and 10 bases lay in between.

The genes are TRBV6-1 and TRBJ1-2; D uncertain. The germline CDR1 and CDR2 sequences are MNHNS and SASEGT. The CDR3 is 12 residues long. V lost 1 base and J 8 bases, leaving 8 bases between the germline ends. CDR3 amino acids: CASSEVVKGYTF. The CDR3 DNA reads as TGTGCCAGCAGTGAAGTAGTGAAAGGCTACACCTTC.

J is TRBJ1-2 and V is TRBV19; no clear D. The germline CDR1 and CDR2 sequences are LNHDA and SQIVND (reference sequence). The CDR3 sequence is 12 residues long. The V end was cut by 0 bases, the J end by 8 bases, with 7 bases between. The CDR3 DNA reads TGTGCCAGTAGTATAGATCGTCTCGGCTACACCTTC. Translating gives CASSIDRLGYTF.

The rearrangement uses TRBV27 and TRBJ1-5, with D maybe TRBD1 (6 bases). Trimming shortened V by 2 bases and J by 1 base, and 9 bases separated the two germline ends. This CDR3 spans 15 amino acids. From germline, CDR1 is MNHEY and CDR2 SMNVEV (reference sequence). The CDR3 region is CASSLGQSSNQPQHF. The CDR3 DNA reads as TGTGCCAGCAGTTTAGGACAGTCAAGCAATCAGCCCCAGCATTTT.

The chain uses TRBV4-3 and TRBJ2-5, with D uncertain. Looked up from germline, CDR1 is LGHNA and CDR2 is YSLEER. This CDR3 has 13 amino acids. The V gene lost 0 bases and the J gene lost 4 bases, with 6 bases spanning the gap. CDR3 region: CASSQDWGETQYF. The CDR3 nucleotides are TGCGCCAGCAGCCAAGATTGGGGAGAGACCCAGTACTTC.

The J gene is TRBJ1-4, the V gene TRBV7-2, with TRBD1 as a possible D gene (5 bases). Germline lookup yields CDR1 SGHTA and CDR2 FQGNSA. Trimming stripped 5 bases from V and 6 bases from J, with 10 bases between. The CDR3 has 13 amino acids. Written as DNA, the CDR3 is TGTGCCAGCAGCCCAGGGACCGATGAAAAACTGTTTTTT. It codes for CASSPGTDEKLFF.